The 26 T cell receptor beta chains listed next were all sequenced from one sample in a study of T cells in localized non-small cell lung cancer. Assay used: immunoSEQ multiplex PCR; TCRdb lists only in-frame clones, some missing. The table records roughly 53,000 clones, over 80% of them present only once. This material consisted of peripheral blood mononuclear cells, taken before any cancer treatment. The source of these receptors is a man aged 40 to 70 with stage III lung adenocarcinoma.

The chain combines TRBV18 with TRBJ2-5, with D possibly being TRBD2 (5 bases). The V gene lost 4 bases and the J gene lost 4 bases, with 10 bases spanning the gap. CDR3 length: 13 amino acids. Per the germline V gene, CDR1 is KGHSH and CDR2 is LQKENI. Here the CDR3 DNA reads TGTGCCAGCTCACGACTCGAGGGAGAGACCCAGTACTTC. It codes for CASSRLEGETQYF.

Of note for this clone: The sample holds other DNA sequences that translate to the same CDR3. This rearrangement joins TRBV27 to TRBJ1-1, with D unclear. This CDR3 comprises 14 residues. From germline, CDR1 is MNHEY and CDR2 SMNVEV (reference sequence). V gave up 0 bases and J gave up 1 base, with 6 bases separating them. The CDR3 DNA reads TGTGCCAGCAGTTTATCACGGGCGAACACTGAAGCTTTCTTT. It specifies CASSLSRANTEAFF.

This clone was recorded only once. The chain is built from TRBV19 and TRBJ1-2; possible D gene TRBD1, 5 bases. V lost 5 bases and J 5 bases, leaving 9 bases between the germline ends. The CDR3 has 12 residues. Germline loops: CDR1 LNHDA, CDR2 SQIVND (reference sequence). The CDR3 protein is CASSEDTYGYTF. The CDR3, as DNA: TGTGCCAGTAGTGAGGACACGTATGGCTACACCTTC.

The V call is TRBV27, the J call TRBJ1-5; D is ambiguous. CDR3 length: 15 residues. Trimming removed 4 bases at V and 4 bases at J, with 14 bases between. CDR1 and CDR2 from the germline V gene are MNHEY and SMNVEV (reference sequence). CDR3 protein: CASSSTPDGNQPQHF. DNA of the CDR3: TGTGCCAGCAGTTCAACCCCGGACGGGAATCAGCCCCAGCATTTT.

This clone was observed a few times. The gene calls are TRBV7-9 and TRBJ1-5; D is undetermined. The germline V gene has CDR1 SEHNR and CDR2 FQNEAQ (reference sequence). CDR3 length: 14 amino acids. Trimming took off 6 bases at V and 3 bases at J, with 12 bases between the two ends. The CDR3 region has the DNA TGTGCCAGCAGTTCCAGCGGGAACAATCAGCCCCAGCATTTT. It encodes CASSSSGNNQPQHF. Complete variable domain (other parts from reference TRBV7-9 and TRBJ1-5): DTGVSQNPRHKITKRGQNVTFRCDPISEHNRLYWYRQTLGQGPEFLTYFQNEAQLEKSRLLSDRFSAERPKGSFSTLEIQRTEQGDSAMYLCASSSSGNNQPQHFGDGTRLSIL.

This chain links TRBV18 with TRBJ2-7; D possibly corresponds to TRBD2 (6 bases). The CDR3 sequence is 16 residues long. Trimming left V 6 bases short and J 0 bases short, with 18 bases between. The germline CDR1 and CDR2 sequences are KGHSH and LQKENI. CDR3 residues: CASSRGAMGSSYEQYF. In nucleotides, the CDR3 is TGTGCCAGCTCGCGCGGGGCTATGGGAAGCTCCTACGAGCAGTACTTC.

This clone was counted only a few times. J is TRBJ1-4 and V is TRBV6-1; D ambiguous. Germline V lookup: CDR1 MNHNS, CDR2 SASEGT. Trimming removed 1 base at V and 0 bases at J, with 3 bases between. The CDR3 spans 14 residues. The CDR3 is CASSEVATNEKLFF. DNA for the CDR3: TGTGCCAGCAGTGAAGTTGCAACTAATGAAAAACTGTTTTTT.

The chain couples TRBV7-9 to TRBJ1-3; 7 bases are shared with TRBD1. The germline CDR1 and CDR2 sequences are SEHNR and FQNEAQ (reference sequence). This CDR3 contains 15 residues. V shed 5 bases, J shed 4 bases, and the junction held 8 bases outside the gene matches. The CDR3 DNA reads TGTGCCAGCAGCCACGGGGACAGAGAAGGAAACACCATATATTTT. As protein: CASSHGDREGNTIYF.

The V gene is TRBV7-6, the J gene TRBJ2-7, with 9 bases lining up with TRBD1. V lost 6 bases to trimming and J lost 5 bases; unmatched junction nucleotides: 5. The CDR3 consists of 13 residues. Looked up from germline, CDR1 is SGHVS and CDR2 is FNYEAQ. CDR3: CASSLGQGNEQYF. The CDR3 nucleotides are TGTGCCAGCAGTCTCGGACAGGGGAACGAGCAGTACTTC.

In the case of this clone: At one boundary the junction diverges from the germline segment, which might be a read error. The gene calls are TRBV2 and TRBJ2-1; no reliable D call. Germline CDR1 reads SNHLY; CDR2 reads FYNNEI. The CDR3 totals 12 residues. The CDR3 DNA reads as TGTGCCAACAGTGATCAGTGGGCTGAGCAGTTCTTC. Its translation: CANSDQWAEQFF.

The chain couples TRBV2 to TRBJ2-3, with D perhaps TRBD2 (7 bases). The CDR3 spans 17 residues. Germline V lookup: CDR1 SNHLY, CDR2 FYNNEI. Deletions cut 6 bases from V and 8 bases from J, with 27 bases between. The CDR3 sequence is CASSEQGGGRWIGTQYF. CDR3 DNA: TGTGCCAGCAGCGAACAGGGAGGGGGACGGTGGATCGGTACGCAGTATTTT.

The chain carries TRBV2 and TRBJ2-3; no clear D. In germline, CDR1 is SNHLY, CDR2 FYNNEI. This CDR3 is built from 14 residues. The V end was cut by 6 bases, the J end by 2 bases, with 12 bases between. The CDR3 bases are TGTGCCAGCAGGGCTGACTCGCTCACAGATACGCAGTATTTT. It yields the protein CASRADSLTDTQYF.

CDR3 region: CASREETSGGELFF. In DNA form, the CDR3 reads TGTGCCAGCAGGGAGGAGACCTCTGGCGGGGAGCTGTTTTTT. The chain couples TRBV6-6 to TRBJ2-2; D perhaps matches TRBD2 (5 bases). The V end was cut by 6 bases, the J end by 7 bases, with 15 bases between. This CDR3 has 14 amino acids. CDR1 MNHNY and CDR2 SVGAGI come from the germline V gene (reference sequence).

The chain joins TRBV30 to TRBJ1-1, with D possibly matching TRBD1 (6 bases). V lost 3 bases and J lost 1, with 12 bases in between. Germline V gene data show CDR1 as GTSNPN and CDR2 as SVGIG (reference sequence). The CDR3 loop spans 14 amino acids. The CDR3 nucleotides read TGTGCCTGGAGACCGGACAGCCAGAACACTGAAGCTTTCTTT. Protein product: CAWRPDSQNTEAFF.

The count of this clone is one. The chain links TRBV6-5 to TRBJ2-7, with a weak D call TRBD1 (6 bases). Deletions cut 5 bases from V and 3 bases from J, with 14 bases between. Germline V gene sequence: CDR1 MNHEY, CDR2 SVGAGI. The CDR3 has 14 amino acids. The CDR3 DNA sequence: TGTGCCAGCAGTCCCGCTACAGGGATCTACGAGCAGTACTTC. It encodes CASSPATGIYEQYF.

The chain uses TRBV6-5 and TRBJ1-6, with TRBD1 as a possible D gene (5 bases). This CDR3 region has 16 residues. V was cut by 0 bases and J by 9 bases, with 15 bases left in between. The germline V gene encodes CDR1 MNHEY and CDR2 SVGAGI. The CDR3, as DNA: TGTGCCAGCAGTTACTCGCTTGGCAGCGGGGGTTCACCCCTCCACTTT. Encoded protein: CASSYSLGSGGSPLHF.

This chain uses TRBV14 with TRBJ2-3; no clear D gene. This CDR3 has 12 residues. Per germline, CDR1 SGHDN and CDR2 FVKESK. Trimming took 0 bases from V and 7 from J, leaving 5 bases between them. CDR3: CASSQETYTQYF. The CDR3, as DNA: TGTGCCAGCAGCCAAGAGACCTATACGCAGTATTTT.

The V gene is TRBV6-1, the J gene TRBJ1-1, with D perhaps TRBD1 (6 bases). Trimming stripped 5 bases from V and 2 bases from J, with 12 bases between. The CDR3 totals 14 residues. Per the germline V gene, CDR1 is MNHNS and CDR2 is SASEGT. The DNA for the CDR3 is TGTGCCAGCAGTCTTAGGACAGATAACACTGAAGCTTTCTTT. This translates into CASSLRTDNTEAFF.

The sample holds a few counts of this clone. The chain has TRBV19 and TRBJ1-1; D unresolved. The germline gives CDR1 LNHDA, CDR2 SQIVND (reference sequence). V was shortened by 1 base and J by 10 bases, with 13 bases between the two germline ends. The CDR3 covers 13 residues. CDR3 in DNA: TGTGCCAGTAGTATAGGTTCAACCAGTGGAGCTTTCTTT. It specifies CASSIGSTSGAFF.

This clone was observed once. The chain combines TRBV29-1 with TRBJ2-7; 7 nucleotides align to TRBD2. The CDR3 spans 13 residues. Germline loops: CDR1 SQVTM, CDR2 ANQGSEA. V shed 7 bases, J shed 7 bases, and the junction held 13 bases outside the gene matches. CDR3 nucleotides: TGCAGCGCGCTACTAGCGTCCCCGTGGGAGCAGTACTTC. This codes for CSALLASPWEQYF.

This chain connects TRBV2 to TRBJ1-4, with 10 bases identical to TRBD1. V dropped 6 bases and J dropped 7; count of bases not matched to a gene: 5. The CDR3 length is 14 residues. Germline V gene lookup returns CDR1 SNHLY and CDR2 FYNNEI. CDR3 nucleotide sequence: TGTGCCAGCAGAGAGACAGGGGGCAGTGAAAAACTGTTTTTT. Encoded protein: CASRETGGSEKLFF.

The chain carries TRBV19 and TRBJ2-7, with D unclear. V lost 5 bases, J lost 4 bases, and 12 bases lay in between. This CDR3 region has 13 residues. The germline CDR1 and CDR2 sequences are LNHDA and SQIVND (reference sequence). The CDR3 is CASSSRMTYEQYF. The CDR3 DNA sequence: TGTGCCAGTAGTTCTCGGATGACTTACGAGCAGTACTTC.

As to this clone: The sample has other DNA sequences that encode this CDR3 too. This sequence joins TRBV5-1 and TRBJ1-1; D not certain. The V and J ends lost 0 bases and 5 bases respectively, with 8 bases between them. Germline CDR1 is SGHRS and CDR2 is YFSETQ. This CDR3 has 13 residues. In DNA form, the CDR3 reads TGCGCCAGCAGCTTGGGGGAGTCAACTGAAGCTTTCTTT. Translation: CASSLGESTEAFF.

This rearrangement joins TRBV7-2 to TRBJ1-2; perhaps TRBD1 as D (6 bases). The germline gives CDR1 SGHTA, CDR2 FQGNSA. With 1 base removed from V and 4 bases from J, the gap between germline ends came to 10 bases. The CDR3 spans 14 residues. CDR3 in DNA: TGTGCCAGCAGCTTAGGGGACACCTCCTATGGCTACACCTTC. Residues: CASSLGDTSYGYTF.

V is TRBV5-1 and J is TRBJ2-7; 9 positions agree with TRBD1. The V gene end was trimmed by 4 bases and the J gene end by 4 bases; junction bases not matched to a gene: 27. CDR1 is SGHRS, CDR2 YFSETQ, per germline. CDR3 length: 21 residues. The DNA of the CDR3 is TGCGCCAGCAGCGTAGGACTGTGGGAAGGGGCCAACAGGGGGCACATATACGAGCAGTACTTC. Its translation: CASSVGLWEGANRGHIYEQYF.

The rearrangement joins TRBV7-3 to TRBJ2-1; 12 bases map to TRBD2. Trimming took 4 bases from V and 4 from J; bases not matched to a gene: 5. CDR3 length: 16 amino acids. Germline V lookup: CDR1 SGHTA, CDR2 FQGTGA. The CDR3 here is CASSSEGTSGYNEQFF. Written as DNA, the CDR3 is TGTGCCAGCAGCTCGGAGGGGACTAGCGGGTACAATGAGCAGTTCTTC.